This entry is about one T cell receptor beta chain. This receptor's antigen is unknown. Within one base of it there is no much larger clone, and no base qualities were kept. Libraries came from the immunoSEQ multiplex PCR assay. Here the immuneACCESS table is served through TCRdb, limited to in-frame sequences with V and J called. Missing clones are a known gap in these copies; in checked studies unresolved V genes cover under half, and the rest lacks a known reason. Across this sample there are approximately 34,000 clones, with approximately 87% seen only once. The ten largest account for about 4.4% of the sample. The sample is drawn from a study of T cell changes during pregnancy in multiple sclerosis (dated by TCRdb to the late 2010s). Some background on the complete study: The study looked at changes in the T cell repertoire across pregnancy in women with multiple sclerosis.

Sequencing used CD8+ T cells from peripheral blood mononuclear cells, obtained after pregnancy. The sequence came from a female donor with multiple sclerosis, enrolled in a pregnancy study.

CDR3 loop: CASSPSGANYGYTF. The DNA is TGTGCCAGCAGTCCGTCGGGGGCTAACTATGGCTACACCTTC. Recombination linked TRBV9 to TRBJ1-2, with a tentative D gene TRBD1 over 5 matching bases. Including the terminal cysteine and phenylalanine, the CDR3 comprises 14 residues. Only the CDR3 part of the read is kept: 42 bases, read in frame from the first base. V and J lose 5 bases and 0 bases, and a span of 11 bases separates them. CDR1 and CDR2 are read off the germline V gene as SGDLS and YYNGEE.